These 28 T cell receptor beta chains share one sample of origin, sequenced in a study of T cell repertoires in cytomegalovirus infection. Via MiXCR, TCRdb re-called the reads, giving one row per CDR3 protein. The repertoire includes around 120,000 distinct CDR3 sequences, 7% to 10% of them detected once, and 9.5% to 13% sits in the top ten. The sample was PBMCs. These receptor sequences come from a human donor in good health (CMV status not recorded). Some clones in this sample may be carry-over from other donors' samples.

V usage is TRBV14 and J usage is TRBJ2-5, with D possibly matching TRBD2 (5 bases). The CDR3 extends over 17 amino acids. Germline V gives CDR1 SGHDN, CDR2 FVKESK. Trimming stripped 4 bases from V and 1 base from J, with 19 bases between. The CDR3 nucleotides read TGTGCCAGCAGCCTGAGGAGGCCGGTTGCAGGCCAAGAGACCCAGTACTTC. Translated, it gives CASSLRRPVAGQETQYF.

Ten or more counts support this clonotype. The chain couples TRBV29-1 to TRBJ1-2; the D is unclear. The CDR3 consists of 14 residues. Per the germline V gene, CDR1 is SQVTM and CDR2 is ANQGSEA. Deletions cut 2 bases from V and 0 bases from J, with 10 bases between. Here the CDR3 reads CSVEILPSNYGYTF. DNA for the CDR3: TGCAGCGTTGAAATACTGCCCTCTAACTATGGCTACACCTTC.

To note about this clonotype: Just one base apart from a much larger clone, this may be a read error. The genes are TRBV9 and TRBJ2-7; possibly TRBD2 for D (5 bases). Germline values: CDR1 SGDLS, CDR2 YYNGEE. The CDR3 has 14 residues. CDR3 in DNA: TGTGCCGGCAGCGACTCACATTTCAGCGGCGAGCAGTACTTC. Translating it yields CAGSDSHFSGEQYF.

This clonotype appeared many times. This chain links TRBV7-9 with TRBJ2-3; TRBD2 is a possible D gene (6 bases). From germline, CDR1 is SEHNR and CDR2 FQNEAQ (reference sequence). The V end lost 3 bases, the J end lost 5 bases, and 15 bases lay between the germline ends. The CDR3 consists of 15 residues. The CDR3 DNA is TGTGCCAGCAGCTTGTTACGGGACTTGGAAGATACGCAGTATTTT. Protein product: CASSLLRDLEDTQYF.

The CDR3 nucleotides read TGTGCCAGCAGCAATGAACAGGGGGCACTCCCTATGAAGAAACTGTTTTTT. It translates to CASSNEQGALPMKKLFF. V gene TRBV5-4 combines with J gene TRBJ1-4, with 9 positions matching TRBD1. Trimming cost V 4 bases and J 11 bases; bases outside gene matches: 18. The germline V gene encodes CDR1 SGHNT and CDR2 YYREEE (reference sequence). The CDR3 extends over 17 amino acids.

In its sample, this clonotype was seen many times. The V and J genes are TRBV20-1 and TRBJ1-5; 8 bases agree with TRBD1. Germline V gene lookup returns CDR1 DFQATT and CDR2 SNEGSKA (reference sequence). This CDR3 spans 14 amino acids. Germline trimming cut 5 bases from V and 0 bases from J; bases unmatched to any gene: 3. The CDR3 DNA sequence: TGCAGTGCTGAGGACAGGGCTAGCAATCAGCCCCAGCATTTT. Residues: CSAEDRASNQPQHF.

This clonotype appeared many times. The rearrangement uses TRBV7-2 and TRBJ1-3; D unclear. V was trimmed by 4 bases and J by 0 bases, leaving 10 bases between them. The CDR3 is made up of 15 amino acids. Germline V gives CDR1 SGHTA, CDR2 FQGNSA. The CDR3 DNA is TGTGCCAGCAGCTACTCAGGATTCTCTGGAAACACCATATATTTT. The encoded protein is CASSYSGFSGNTIYF. The full variable domain, in which reference TRBV7-2 and TRBJ1-3 provide the parts outside the CDR3, is GAGVSQSPSNKVTEKGKDVELRCDPISGHTALYWYRQSLGQGLEFLIYFQGNSAPDKSGLPSDRFSAERTGGSVSTLTIQRTQQEDSAVYLCASSYSGFSGNTIYFGEGSWLTVV.

Notes on this clonotype: A much larger clone lies a single base off, so this may be a read error. The rearrangement uses TRBV5-6 and TRBJ1-1; D is ambiguous. CDR1 is SGHDT, CDR2 YYEEEE, per germline. The CDR3 is made up of 11 amino acids. The V and J ends lost 2 bases and 4 bases respectively, with 3 bases between them. As DNA, the CDR3 is TGTGCCAGCAGCTTTGCCACTGAAGCTTTCTTT. This translates into CASSFATEAFF.

The chain employs TRBV9 and TRBJ1-1; 10 bases line up with TRBD1. After removal of 3 bases from V and 8 bases from J, the junction contained 4 bases not matched to a gene. The germline gives CDR1 SGDLS, CDR2 YYNGEE. This CDR3 is built from 13 residues. CDR3 DNA sequence: TGTGCCAGCAGCGGGAGGACAGGGGGAGAAGCTTTCTTT. As protein: CASSGRTGGEAFF.

In its sample, this clonotype was seen many times. J is TRBJ2-7 and V is TRBV7-9; 8 bases map to TRBD1. From germline, CDR1 is SEHNR and CDR2 FQNEAQ (reference sequence). The CDR3 totals 14 residues. The trim removed 3 bases at V and 3 bases at J, leaving 4 bases unmatched. CDR3: CASSFGTGVYEQYF. The DNA for the CDR3 is TGTGCCAGCAGCTTCGGGACAGGAGTCTACGAGCAGTACTTC. The full variable domain, completed using reference TRBV7-9 and TRBJ2-7, is DTGVSQNPRHKITKRGQNVTFRCDPISEHNRLYWYRQTLGQGPEFLTYFQNEAQLEKSRLLSDRFSAERPKGSFSTLEIQRTEQGDSAMYLCASSFGTGVYEQYFGPGTRLTVT.

This clonotype appeared many times. This chain connects TRBV20-1 to TRBJ2-1, with 10 nucleotides matching TRBD2. The CDR3 totals 15 residues. CDR1 is DFQATT and CDR2 is SNEGSKA in the germline V gene (reference sequence). After removal of 6 bases from V and 6 bases from J, the junction contained 11 bases not matched to a gene. The chain's CDR3 is CSAPLGLAGVNEQFF. CDR3 in DNA: TGCAGTGCCCCCCTCGGGCTAGCGGGGGTCAATGAGCAGTTCTTC.

This clonotype was observed at least ten times. The V and J genes are TRBV2 and TRBJ1-2, with 10 bases identical to TRBD1. Germline V gene lookup returns CDR1 SNHLY and CDR2 FYNNEI. The CDR3 spans 14 residues. V dropped 4 bases and J dropped 7; count of bases not matched to a gene: 6. CDR3 bases: TGTGCCAGCAGTGTGGGACAGGGGAATAGTGGCTACACCTTC. Amino acids: CASSVGQGNSGYTF. Using reference TRBV2 and TRBJ1-2 for the parts outside the CDR3, the full variable domain is EPEVTQTPSHQVTQMGQEVILRCVPISNHLYFYWYRQILGQKVEFLVSFYNNEISEKSEIFDDQFSVERPDGSNFTLKIRSTKLEDSAMYFCASSVGQGNSGYTFGSGTRLTVV.

This clonotype was counted many times. This chain joins TRBV29-1 and TRBJ2-3, with 9 nucleotides matching TRBD2. The trim removed 4 bases at V and 2 bases at J, leaving 7 bases unmatched. This CDR3 has 15 residues. Per germline, CDR1 SQVTM and CDR2 ANQGSEA. In nucleotides, the CDR3 is TGCAGCGTTGCCCCTAGCGGGGCGAACACAGATACGCAGTATTTT. This sequence encodes CSVAPSGANTDTQYF.

The chain uses TRBV9 and TRBJ1-5; a possible D gene is TRBD1 (6 bases). This CDR3 is built from 14 residues. V was shortened by 3 bases and J by 7 bases, with 14 bases between the two germline ends. Per germline, CDR1 SGDLS and CDR2 YYNGEE. CDR3 bases: TGTGCCAGCAGCGCCACAGGGAGAGCACAGCCCCAGCATTTT. Translated: CASSATGRAQPQHF. The full variable domain, with the rest looked up from reference TRBV9 and TRBJ1-5, is DSGVTQTPKHLITATGQRVTLRCSPRSGDLSVYWYQQSLDQGLQFLIQYYNGEERAKGNILERFSAQQFPDLHSELNLSSLELGDSALYFCASSATGRAQPQHFGDGTRLSIL.

This clonotype was detected ten times or more. J is TRBJ2-3 and V is TRBV7-2, with a possible D match to TRBD1 (5 bases). The CDR3 has 12 residues. The V end lost 6 bases, the J end lost 5 bases, and 9 bases lay between the germline ends. From germline, CDR1 is SGHTA and CDR2 FQGNSA. The CDR3 sequence is CASSWGQDTQYF. The CDR3 DNA reads TGTGCCAGCAGTTGGGGCCAAGATACGCAGTATTTT.

The table lists this clonotype with many counts. V is TRBV28 and J is TRBJ2-5, with TRBD2 as a possible D gene (6 bases). This CDR3 spans 15 amino acids. The germline gives CDR1 MDHEN, CDR2 SYDVKM. V was cut by 8 bases and J by 5 bases, with 21 bases left in between. The CDR3 sequence is CASPPGDITWETQYF. The CDR3 DNA is TGTGCCAGCCCGCCGGGGGATATAACGTGGGAGACCCAGTACTTC.

This clonotype was seen more than once but under ten times. This chain links TRBV29-1 with TRBJ1-4; no clear D gene. Germline V gene data show CDR1 as SQVTM and CDR2 as ANQGSEA. This CDR3 region has 12 residues. Trimming pared 3 bases from V and 4 bases from J, leaving 6 bases between. CDR3 loop: CSVEDLNEKLFF. As DNA, the CDR3 is TGCAGCGTTGAGGACCTTAATGAAAAACTGTTTTTT.

V and J are TRBV14 and TRBJ2-5; 7 bases fit TRBD1. The length of the CDR3 is 15 residues. Germline assignment: CDR1 SGHDN and CDR2 FVKESK. The V gene end was trimmed by 4 bases and the J gene end by 2 bases; junction bases not matched to a gene: 7. The CDR3 nucleotides are TGTGCCAGCAGCCCTTGGACAGGCCCACAAGAGACCCAGTACTTC. Residues: CASSPWTGPQETQYF.

Notes on this clonotype: Here the CDR3 omits its conserved ending phenylalanine or tryptophan, so a read error is the likely source. The V and J genes are TRBV28 and TRBJ2-5, with D possibly TRBD1 on 7 matching bases. The CDR3 contains 16 residues. CDR1 is MDHEN, CDR2 SYDVKM, per germline. V gave up 1 base and J gave up 1 base, with 13 bases separating them. The CDR3: CASSLSGGTAQETQYS. CDR3 bases: TGTGCCAGCAGTTTATCCGGAGGGACAGCCCAAGAGACCCAGTACTCC.

V usage is TRBV29-1 and J usage is TRBJ2-1; D gene unclear. This CDR3 has 13 amino acids. Trimming stripped 8 bases from V and 5 bases from J, with 16 bases between. The V gene's germline CDR1 is SQVTM and CDR2 ANQGSEA. The CDR3 is CSFRGYLNNEQFF. In DNA form, the CDR3 reads TGCAGCTTTCGTGGATACCTAAACAATGAGCAGTTCTTC.

This clonotype came up a few times. The chain employs TRBV3-1 and TRBJ1-5; no clear D gene. The CDR3 is 14 residues long. Germline CDR1 reads LGHDT; CDR2 reads YNNKEL (reference sequence). The V gene lost 4 bases and the J gene lost 4 bases, with 11 bases spanning the gap. The CDR3 region has the DNA TGTGCCAGCAGCCCCGTAGTAGGGAATCAGCCCCAGCATTTT. Amino acid sequence: CASSPVVGNQPQHF. The variable domain in full, with the rest retrieved from reference TRBV3-1 and TRBJ1-5, is DTAVSQTPKYLVTQMGNDKSIKCEQNLGHDTMYWYKQDSKKFLKIMFSYNNKELIINETVPNRFSPKSPDKAHLNLHINSLELGDSAVYFCASSPVVGNQPQHFGDGTRLSIL.

This clonotype was seen ten or more times. The chain is built from TRBV7-2 and TRBJ1-5, with D perhaps matching TRBD1 (6 bases). The CDR3 totals 15 residues. V dropped 1 base and J dropped 4 bases, with 11 bases sitting between them. Germline V gene sequence: CDR1 SGHTA, CDR2 FQGNSA. This CDR3 is CASSLEEGVNQPQHF. In DNA form, the CDR3 reads TGTGCCAGCAGCTTAGAGGAGGGGGTAAATCAGCCCCAGCATTTT.

This clonotype has a handful of counts. The rearrangement uses TRBV3-1 and TRBJ2-3; 11 bases are shared with TRBD2. The CDR3 sequence is 15 residues long. J gave up 5 bases and V 5 bases, and 6 bases lay outside the gene matches. CDR1 and CDR2 (germline): LGHDT, YNNKEL (reference sequence). Here the CDR3 reads CASSIAGGRGDTQYF. DNA for the CDR3: TGTGCCAGCAGCATAGCGGGGGGGCGTGGAGATACGCAGTATTTT.

This clonotype was counted only a few times. The chain joins TRBV7-9 to TRBJ2-3; 8 nucleotides agree with TRBD2. The CDR3 length is 15 residues. Unmatched junction bases numbered 6, after V lost 3 bases and J lost 4 bases. Per germline, CDR1 SEHNR and CDR2 FQNEAQ (reference sequence). CDR3: CASSFGGGQSDTQYF. CDR3 nucleotide sequence: TGTGCCAGCAGCTTTGGCGGGGGGCAATCAGATACGCAGTATTTT.

This clonotype was counted a few times. The chain carries TRBV12-3 or TRBV12-4 and TRBJ1-3, with TRBD1 identical over 7 bases. Losses at the gene ends were 4 bases for V and 9 bases for J; bases not matched to a gene: 9. CDR3 length: 14 residues. The CDR3 here is CASSSSGTAGTIYF. The CDR3 DNA is TGTGCCAGCAGTTCCTCCGGGACAGCCGGCACCATATATTTT.

This clonotype occurred many times. The J gene is TRBJ2-5, the V gene TRBV28; 10 bases are a match to TRBD2. Trimming at V came to 2 bases and at J to 3 bases, leaving 6 bases not matched to a gene. Germline lookup yields CDR1 MDHEN and CDR2 SYDVKM. The CDR3 consists of 16 residues. CDR3 coding DNA: TGTGCCAGCAGTTTAACCCCTAGCGGGGGAGAAGAGACCCAGTACTTC. This encodes CASSLTPSGGEETQYF.

This clonotype was observed at least ten times. The rearrangement joins TRBV7-2 to TRBJ2-1, with D uncertain. Germline V gene sequence: CDR1 SGHTA, CDR2 FQGNSA. V dropped 3 bases and J dropped 13 bases, with 16 bases sitting between them. This CDR3 contains 13 residues. CDR3 coding DNA: TGTGCCAGCAGCTTGAGGCTGAACGGCCCTCAGTTCTTC. This translates into CASSLRLNGPQFF.

This clonotype appeared a few times. The chain combines TRBV14 with TRBJ2-5; 7 bases align to TRBD2. The CDR3 length is 15 residues. V trimming: 0 bases; J trimming: 4 bases; junction bases outside the gene matches: 5. Germline values: CDR1 SGHDN, CDR2 FVKESK. CDR3 residues: CASSQDELARETQYF. For the CDR3, the DNA is TGTGCCAGCAGCCAAGATGAACTAGCGCGAGAGACCCAGTACTTC.